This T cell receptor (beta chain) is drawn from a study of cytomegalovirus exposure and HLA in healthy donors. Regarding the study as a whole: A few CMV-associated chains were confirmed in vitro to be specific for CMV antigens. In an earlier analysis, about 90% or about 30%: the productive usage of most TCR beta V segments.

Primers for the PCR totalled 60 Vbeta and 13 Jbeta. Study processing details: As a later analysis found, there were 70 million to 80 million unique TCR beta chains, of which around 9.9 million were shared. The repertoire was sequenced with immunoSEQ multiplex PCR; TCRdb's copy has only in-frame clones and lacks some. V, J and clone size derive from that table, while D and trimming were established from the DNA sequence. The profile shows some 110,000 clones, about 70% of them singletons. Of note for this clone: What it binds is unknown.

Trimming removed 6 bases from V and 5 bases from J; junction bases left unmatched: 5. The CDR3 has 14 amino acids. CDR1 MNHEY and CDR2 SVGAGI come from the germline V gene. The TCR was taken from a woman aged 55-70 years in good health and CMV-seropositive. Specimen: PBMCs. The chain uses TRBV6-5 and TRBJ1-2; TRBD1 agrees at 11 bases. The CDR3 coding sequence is TGTGCCAGCAGGGTCGGGACAGGGGGTTATGGCTACACCTTC. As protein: CASRVGTGGYGYTF.